This T cell receptor beta chain emerged from a study of PD-L1 blockade in urothelial cancer. Background on the study: The patients' atezolizumab therapy, 1,200 mg intravenously every 3 weeks, started in 2014. Blood was evaluated 3 weeks (second dose) and 6 weeks after therapy began. About 90% of the 29 patients comprised males who had bladder-origin urothelial cancer. Study-level results: Greater 3-week expansion of tumor-associated blood clones was recorded for durable-benefit patients.

Produced via immunoSEQ multiplex PCR; TCRdb's table is partial and in-frame only. The sample lists roughly 51,000 clones, about 82% occurring once. Of note for this clone: Its antigen remains unknown.

Described time point: pretreatment peripheral blood. The sequences come from PBMCs, collected around atezolizumab (anti-PD-L1) treatment. The source is a man aged 60-69 years with urothelial cancer.

The CDR3 sequence is CASSLGGTSFYEQYF. The CDR3 DNA follows: TGCGCCAGCAGCTTGGGGGGGACAAGTTTCTACGAGCAGTACTTC. The chain links TRBV5-1 to TRBJ2-7; D is possibly TRBD1 (6 bases). The germline V and J ends were trimmed by 0 bases and 3 bases, with 13 bases remaining between them. Germline V CDR1 and CDR2: SGHRS, YFSETQ. The CDR3 extends over 15 amino acids.